This record concerns one T cell receptor beta chain sequence. This sample is drawn from a study of human T cells and chemical hapten exposure. TCRdb reprocessed the RACE reads with MiXCR, giving one entry per CDR3 protein. The sample lists roughly 360,000 distinct CDR3 sequences, 4.8% occurring once. Time point here: patch test 1, 2 weeks after DPC sensitization. Treatment in this sample: therapeutic diphenylcyclopropenone sensitization with weekly scalp DPC. Total RNA was isolated from whole blood that had not been fractionated. Trimming removed 6 bases at V and 7 bases at J, with 19 bases between. This CDR3 contains 15 residues.

This clonotype was sampled from a woman in her forties or fifties with alopecia areata. Some clones in this sample may be carry-over from other donors' samples. Sequencing was performed on whole blood, taken in connection with sensitization to the hapten diphenylcyclopropenone (DPC). The rearrangement uses TRBV12-3 or TRBV12-4 and TRBJ1-5; weak D call: TRBD1 (5 bases). CDR3 nucleotides: TGTGCCAGCAGCCTGGGCGGGCAGGGTGACCAGCCCCAGCATTTT. This codes for CASSLGGQGDQPQHF.